This TCR beta chain was captured in a study of blood T cell repertoires in COVID-19. Study as a whole: Some COVID-19 samples were acute and others convalescent; all came from the United States, Italy and Spain.

Ages ranged from about 18 to 89 years, with residence in 24 US areas. CDR1 and CDR2 from the germline V gene are SEHNR and FQNEAQ (reference sequence). The CDR3 totals 15 residues. V dropped 4 bases and J dropped 10; count of bases not matched to a gene: 10. Sequenced by immunoSEQ multiplex PCR; TCRdb stores in-frame clones only, minus some. The table lists fewer than 350,000 clones, approximately 88% of them singletons, with approximately 5.7% in the top ten. This rearrangement joins TRBV7-9 to TRBJ2-1; 10 nucleotides match TRBD2. The specimen was PBMCs or T cells enriched from blood (not recorded which). This clonotype was obtained from a woman in her forties who had recovered from COVID-19. The CDR3 loop is CASSWGGLAGEEQFF. CDR3 nucleotides: TGTGCCAGCAGCTGGGGCGGTCTAGCGGGAGAGGAGCAGTTCTTC.